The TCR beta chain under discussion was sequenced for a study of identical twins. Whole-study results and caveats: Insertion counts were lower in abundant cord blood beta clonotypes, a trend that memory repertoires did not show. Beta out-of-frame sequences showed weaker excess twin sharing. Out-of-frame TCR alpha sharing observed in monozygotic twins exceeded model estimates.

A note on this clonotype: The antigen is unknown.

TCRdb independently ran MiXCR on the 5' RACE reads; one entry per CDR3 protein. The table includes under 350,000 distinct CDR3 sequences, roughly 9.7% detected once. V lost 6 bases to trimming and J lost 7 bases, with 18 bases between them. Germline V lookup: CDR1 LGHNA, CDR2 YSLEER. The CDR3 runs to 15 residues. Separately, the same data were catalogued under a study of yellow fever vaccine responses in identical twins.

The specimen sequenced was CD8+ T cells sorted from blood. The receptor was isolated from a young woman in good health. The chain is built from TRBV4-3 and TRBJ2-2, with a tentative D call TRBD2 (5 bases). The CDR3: CASRWTREGGGELFF. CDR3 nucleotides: TGCGCCAGCAGATGGACCCGAGAAGGAGGCGGGGAGCTGTTTTTT.